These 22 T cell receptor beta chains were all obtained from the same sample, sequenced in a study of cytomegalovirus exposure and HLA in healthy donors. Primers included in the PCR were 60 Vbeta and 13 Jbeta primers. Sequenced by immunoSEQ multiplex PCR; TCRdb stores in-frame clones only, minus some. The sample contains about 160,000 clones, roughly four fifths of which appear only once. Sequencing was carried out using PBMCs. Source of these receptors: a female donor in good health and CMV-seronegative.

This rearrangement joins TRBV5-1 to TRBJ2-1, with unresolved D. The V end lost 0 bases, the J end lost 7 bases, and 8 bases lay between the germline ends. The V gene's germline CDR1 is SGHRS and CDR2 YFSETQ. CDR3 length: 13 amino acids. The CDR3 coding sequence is TGCGCCAGCAGCTTGGACAGCCTGAATGAGCAGTTCTTC. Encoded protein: CASSLDSLNEQFF.

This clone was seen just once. The CDR3 nucleotides read TGTGCCAGCAGTCCTCCGACAGGACGGTCCTACGAGCAGTACTTC. Its protein is CASSPPTGRSYEQYF. V and J are TRBV27 and TRBJ2-5, with D tentatively TRBD1 (6 bases). Gene TRBJ2-7 matches the end of the DNA better, so the J call may be wrong. The CDR3 has 15 amino acids. CDR1 and CDR2 from the germline V gene are MNHEY and SMNVEV (reference sequence).

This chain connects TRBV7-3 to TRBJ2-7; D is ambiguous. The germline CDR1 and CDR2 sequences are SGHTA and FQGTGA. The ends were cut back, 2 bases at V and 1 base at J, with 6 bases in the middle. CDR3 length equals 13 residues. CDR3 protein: CASSLSPSYEQYF. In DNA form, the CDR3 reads TGTGCCAGCAGCTTATCCCCTTCCTACGAGCAGTACTTC.

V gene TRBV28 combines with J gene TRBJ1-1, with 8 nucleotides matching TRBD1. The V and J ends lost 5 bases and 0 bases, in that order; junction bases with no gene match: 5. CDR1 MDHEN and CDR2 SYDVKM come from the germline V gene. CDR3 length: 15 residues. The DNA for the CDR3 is TGTGCCAGCAGTCCGATGACAGGGGTGAACACTGAAGCTTTCTTT. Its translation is CASSPMTGVNTEAFF.

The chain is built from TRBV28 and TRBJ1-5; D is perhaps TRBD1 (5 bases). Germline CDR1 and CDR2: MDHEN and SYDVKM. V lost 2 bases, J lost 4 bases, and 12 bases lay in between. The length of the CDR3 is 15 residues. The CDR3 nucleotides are TGTGCCAGCAGTTTACGCAGGGTGGATAATCAGCCCCAGCATTTT. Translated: CASSLRRVDNQPQHF.

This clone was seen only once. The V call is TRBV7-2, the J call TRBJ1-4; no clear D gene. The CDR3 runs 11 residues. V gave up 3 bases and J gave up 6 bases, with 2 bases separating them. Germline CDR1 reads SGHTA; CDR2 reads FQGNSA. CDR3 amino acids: CASSFDEKLFF. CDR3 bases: TGTGCCAGCAGCTTCGATGAAAAACTGTTTTTT. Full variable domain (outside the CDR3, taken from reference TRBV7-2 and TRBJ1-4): GAGVSQSPSNKVTEKGKDVELRCDPISGHTALYWYRQSLGQGLEFLIYFQGNSAPDKSGLPSDRFSAERTGGSVSTLTIQRTQQEDSAVYLCASSFDEKLFFGSGTQLSVL.

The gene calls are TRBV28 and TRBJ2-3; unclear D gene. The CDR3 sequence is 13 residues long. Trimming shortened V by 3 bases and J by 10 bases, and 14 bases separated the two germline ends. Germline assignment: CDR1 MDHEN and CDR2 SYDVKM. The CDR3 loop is CASSLARQGAQYF. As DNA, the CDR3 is TGTGCCAGCAGTTTGGCCAGACAAGGCGCGCAGTATTTT.

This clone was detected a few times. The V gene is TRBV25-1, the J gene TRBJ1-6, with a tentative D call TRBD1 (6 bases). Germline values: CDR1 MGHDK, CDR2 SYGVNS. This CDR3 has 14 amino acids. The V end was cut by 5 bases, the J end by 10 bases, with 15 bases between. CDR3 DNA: TGTGCCAGCAGTTCACAGGGTAAAGAGTCACCCCTCCACTTT. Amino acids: CASSSQGKESPLHF.

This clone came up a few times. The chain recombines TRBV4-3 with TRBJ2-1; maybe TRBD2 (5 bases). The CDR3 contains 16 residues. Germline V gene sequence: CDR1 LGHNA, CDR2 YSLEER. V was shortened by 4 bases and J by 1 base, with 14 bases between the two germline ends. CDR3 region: CASSRGNLGSYNEQFF. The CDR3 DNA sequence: TGCGCCAGCAGCCGAGGGAACCTCGGGTCCTACAATGAGCAGTTCTTC.

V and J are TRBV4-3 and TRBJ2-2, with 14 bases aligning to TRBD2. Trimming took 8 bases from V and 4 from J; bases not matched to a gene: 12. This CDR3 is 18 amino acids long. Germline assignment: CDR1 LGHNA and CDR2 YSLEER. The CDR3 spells CASSTRLAGGPGTGELFF. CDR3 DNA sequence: TGCGCCAGCTCCACCCGACTAGCGGGGGGGCCGGGCACCGGGGAGCTGTTTTTT.

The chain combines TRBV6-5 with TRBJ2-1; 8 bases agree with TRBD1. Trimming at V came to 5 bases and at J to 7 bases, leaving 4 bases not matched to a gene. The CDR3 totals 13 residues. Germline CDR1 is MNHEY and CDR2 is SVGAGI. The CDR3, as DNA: TGTGCCAGCAGTCGGACAGGGTTGAATGAGCAGTTCTTC. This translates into CASSRTGLNEQFF.

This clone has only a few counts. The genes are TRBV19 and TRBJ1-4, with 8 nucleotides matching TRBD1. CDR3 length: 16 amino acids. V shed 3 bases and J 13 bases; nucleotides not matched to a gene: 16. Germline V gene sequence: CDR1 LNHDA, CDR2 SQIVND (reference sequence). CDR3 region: CASSISDRADRKGLFF. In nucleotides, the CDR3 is TGTGCCAGTAGTATTTCGGACAGGGCCGACAGAAAGGGACTGTTTTTT.

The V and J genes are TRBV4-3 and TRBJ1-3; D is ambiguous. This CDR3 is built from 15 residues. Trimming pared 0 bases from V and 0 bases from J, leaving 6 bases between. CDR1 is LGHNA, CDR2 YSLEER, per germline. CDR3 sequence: CASSQDRGSGNTIYF. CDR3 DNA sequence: TGCGCCAGCAGCCAAGATCGGGGCTCTGGAAACACCATATATTTT.

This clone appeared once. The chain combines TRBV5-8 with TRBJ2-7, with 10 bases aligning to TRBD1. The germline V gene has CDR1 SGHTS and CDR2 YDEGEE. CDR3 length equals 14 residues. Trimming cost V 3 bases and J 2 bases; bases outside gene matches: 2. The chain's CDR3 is CASSSGTGAYEQYF. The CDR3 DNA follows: TGTGCCAGCAGCTCCGGGACAGGGGCCTACGAGCAGTACTTC.

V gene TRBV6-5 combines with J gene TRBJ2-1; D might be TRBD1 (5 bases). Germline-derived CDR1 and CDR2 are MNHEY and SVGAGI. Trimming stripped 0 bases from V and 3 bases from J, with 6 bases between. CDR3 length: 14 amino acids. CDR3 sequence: CASSYSTVYNEQFF. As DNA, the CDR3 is TGTGCCAGCAGTTACTCGACAGTCTACAATGAGCAGTTCTTC.

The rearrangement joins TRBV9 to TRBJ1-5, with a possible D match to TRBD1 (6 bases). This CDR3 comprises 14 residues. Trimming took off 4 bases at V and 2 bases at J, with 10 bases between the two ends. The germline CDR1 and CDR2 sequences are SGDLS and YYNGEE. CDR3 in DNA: TGTGCCAGCAGCCCCTCAGGGGGCAATCAGCCCCAGCATTTT. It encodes CASSPSGGNQPQHF.

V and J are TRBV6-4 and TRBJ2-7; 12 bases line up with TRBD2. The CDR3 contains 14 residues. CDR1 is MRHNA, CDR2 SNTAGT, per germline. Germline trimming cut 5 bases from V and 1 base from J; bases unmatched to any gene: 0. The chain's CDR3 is CASSLAGGSYEQYF. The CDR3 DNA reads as TGTGCCAGCAGTCTAGCGGGGGGGTCCTACGAGCAGTACTTC.

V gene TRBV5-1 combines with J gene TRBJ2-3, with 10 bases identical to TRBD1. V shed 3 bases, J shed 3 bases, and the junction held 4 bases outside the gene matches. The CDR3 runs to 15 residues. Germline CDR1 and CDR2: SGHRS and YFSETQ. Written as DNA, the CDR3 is TGCGCCAGCAGCTCAGGACAGGGGGAGACAGATACGCAGTATTTT. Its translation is CASSSGQGETDTQYF.

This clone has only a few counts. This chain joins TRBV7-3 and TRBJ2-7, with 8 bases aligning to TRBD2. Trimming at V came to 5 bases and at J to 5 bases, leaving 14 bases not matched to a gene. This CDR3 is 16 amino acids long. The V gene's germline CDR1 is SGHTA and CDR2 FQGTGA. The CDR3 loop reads CASSPSGGGMRNEQYF. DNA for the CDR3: TGTGCCAGCAGCCCGAGCGGGGGTGGGATGAGGAACGAGCAGTACTTC.

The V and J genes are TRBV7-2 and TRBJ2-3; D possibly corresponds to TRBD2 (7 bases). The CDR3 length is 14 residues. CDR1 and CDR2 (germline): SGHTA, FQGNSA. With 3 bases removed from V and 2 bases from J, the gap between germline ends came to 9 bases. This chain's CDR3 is CASSLGGATDTQYF. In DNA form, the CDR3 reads TGTGCCAGCAGCTTGGGGGGGGCCACAGATACGCAGTATTTT.

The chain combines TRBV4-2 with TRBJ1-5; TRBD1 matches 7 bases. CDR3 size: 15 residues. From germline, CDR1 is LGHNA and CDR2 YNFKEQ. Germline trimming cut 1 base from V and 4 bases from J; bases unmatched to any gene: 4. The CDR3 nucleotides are TGTGCCAGCAGCCAAGTAGGACAGGCTAATCAGCCCCAGCATTTT. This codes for CASSQVGQANQPQHF.

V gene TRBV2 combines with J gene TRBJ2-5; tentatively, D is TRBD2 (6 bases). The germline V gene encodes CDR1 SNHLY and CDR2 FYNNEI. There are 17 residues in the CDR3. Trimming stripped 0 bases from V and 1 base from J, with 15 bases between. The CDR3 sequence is CASSEAVTRTLQETQYF. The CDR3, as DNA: TGTGCCAGCAGTGAAGCGGTGACTAGAACCCTCCAAGAGACCCAGTACTTC.